The clone carrying this T cell receptor (beta chain) has just a few counts. Its antigen is unidentified. J lost 9 bases, V lost 5 bases, and 14 bases had no gene match. CDR3 size: 16 residues. CDR1 and CDR2 (germline): MGHRA, YSYEKL. The sample is drawn from a study of T-cell memory formation after mild COVID-19. Regarding the study as a whole: The study found contracting CD4+ clones mainly in CM and EM and contracting CD8+ clones in EMRA.

TCRdb redid the calling of the 5' RACE reads with MiXCR, one entry per CDR3 protein. The table lists 550,000 to 600,000 distinct CDR3 sequences, approximately 15% of them singletons, with around 7.8% in the top ten. V and J are TRBV4-1 and TRBJ2-1, with 9 bases aligning to TRBD2. The sequence came from an adult woman who had mild COVID-19 (a few samples of this study predate the infection). Cell type and time point are not known. The sequenced sample was PBMCs or a T cell subset sorted from them (not recorded which). CDR3 sequence: CASSSVSQRGAVEQFF. In DNA form, the CDR3 reads TGCGCCAGCAGCTCCGTCAGCCAGCGGGGGGCGGTTGAGCAGTTCTTC.